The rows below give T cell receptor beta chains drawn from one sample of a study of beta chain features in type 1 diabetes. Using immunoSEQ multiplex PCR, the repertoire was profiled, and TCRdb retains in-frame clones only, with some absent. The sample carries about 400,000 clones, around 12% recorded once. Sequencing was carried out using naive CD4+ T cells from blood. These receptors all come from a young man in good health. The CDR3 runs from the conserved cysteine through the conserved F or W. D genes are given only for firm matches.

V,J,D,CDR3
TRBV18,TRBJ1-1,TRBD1,CASSPLGQGARSTEAFF
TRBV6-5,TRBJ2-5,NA,CASSYSRQASQETQYF
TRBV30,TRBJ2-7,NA,CAWSVQKRSYEQYF
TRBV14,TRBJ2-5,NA,CASSQVRETQYF
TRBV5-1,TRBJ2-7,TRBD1,CASTPIQGSTYEQYF
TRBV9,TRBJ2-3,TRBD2,CASSVSLAGGRGDTQYF
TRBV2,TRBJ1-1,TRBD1,CASGGQGGTEAFF
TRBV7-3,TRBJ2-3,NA,CASSLTSDRSTDTQYF
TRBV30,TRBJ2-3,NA,CAWIRRYSRGTGASQYF
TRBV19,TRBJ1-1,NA,CASSIVRGTEAFF
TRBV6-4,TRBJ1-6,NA,CASSDKPNSPLHF
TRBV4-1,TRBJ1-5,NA,CASSQDDSLLPQHF
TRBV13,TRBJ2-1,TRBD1,CASSHRQGAWNEQFF
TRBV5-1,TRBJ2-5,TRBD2,CASSLEGLALKTQYF
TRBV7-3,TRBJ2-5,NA,CASSLGQWETQYF
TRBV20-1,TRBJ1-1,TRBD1,CSANRGRAFF
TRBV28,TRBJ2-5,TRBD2,CASTTGAGGGETQYF
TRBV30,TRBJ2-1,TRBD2,CAWSVDRLAGGGREQFF
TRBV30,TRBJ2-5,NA,CAWSVQREETQYF
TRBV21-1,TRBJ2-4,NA,CASSRGEGRIQYF
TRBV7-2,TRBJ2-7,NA,CASSSRQFYEQYF
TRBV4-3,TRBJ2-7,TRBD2,CASSQGGIAGGESYEQYF
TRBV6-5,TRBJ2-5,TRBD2,CASSYRRGGGETQYF
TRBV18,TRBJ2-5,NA,CASSPPSGQETQYF
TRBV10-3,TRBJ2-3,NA,CAIRSLATDTQYF
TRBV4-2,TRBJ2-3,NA,CASSQGALGARTDTQYF
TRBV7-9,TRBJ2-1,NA,CASSAPGGTFYNEQFF
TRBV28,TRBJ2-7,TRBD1,CASSSTGQGLYEQYF
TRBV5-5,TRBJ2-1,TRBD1,CASSLQGARDEQFF
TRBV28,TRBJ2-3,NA,CASSLRRSTDTQYF
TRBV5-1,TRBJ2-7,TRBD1,CASSPDRPAYEQYF
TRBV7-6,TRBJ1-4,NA,CASSLSGGAREKLFF
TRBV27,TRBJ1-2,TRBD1,CASSDRDGYGYTF
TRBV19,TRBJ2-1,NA,CASSPLGANEQFF
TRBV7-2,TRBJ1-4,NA,CASSLNQGNEKLFF
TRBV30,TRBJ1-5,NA,CAWSGGTGDQPQHF
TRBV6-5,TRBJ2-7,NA,CASSYGTLYEQYF
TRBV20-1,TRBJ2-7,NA,CSAFSLGEQYF
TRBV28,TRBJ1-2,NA,CASLTVNYGYTF
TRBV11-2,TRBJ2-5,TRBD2,CASSLDMASGGHKYF
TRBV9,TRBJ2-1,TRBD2,CASSTTSGRAGEQFF
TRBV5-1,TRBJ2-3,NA,CASSLGQTAADTQYF
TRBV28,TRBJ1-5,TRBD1,CASTLGDRGNQPQHF
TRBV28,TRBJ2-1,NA,CASSLWDRMNEQFF
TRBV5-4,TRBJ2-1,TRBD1,CASSFGTGNNEQFF
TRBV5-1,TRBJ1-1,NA,CASRETDEAFF
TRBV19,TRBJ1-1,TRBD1,CASRNPGQGAEAFF
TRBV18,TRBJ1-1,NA,CASTPTAMNTEAFF
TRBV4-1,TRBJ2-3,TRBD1,CASSRTGASDTQYF
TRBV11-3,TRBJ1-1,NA,CASSAGARTEAFF
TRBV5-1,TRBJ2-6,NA,CASSLQNSGANVLTF
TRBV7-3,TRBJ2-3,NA,CASSLMGTHTDTQYF
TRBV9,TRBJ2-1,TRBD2,CASSTLPGTSGGTAEQFF
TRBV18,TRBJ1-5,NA,CASSPPGAGNQPQHF
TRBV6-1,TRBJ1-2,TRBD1,CASSDARTGDGYTF
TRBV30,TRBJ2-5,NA,CACGVTQYF
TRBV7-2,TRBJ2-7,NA,CASSLSGSYEQYF
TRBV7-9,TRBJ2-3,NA,CASSLRRRAYTDTQYF
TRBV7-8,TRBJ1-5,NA,CASSERTGVAHQPQHF